Listed below are T cell receptor beta chains from one sample, sequenced in a study of control samples from healthy donors and cancer patients. Data came from immunoSEQ multiplex PCR; TCRdb stores just in-frame clones and leaves some out. Of around 30,000 clones listed, just over 90% are singletons. Sequencing used PBMCs. The receptors were sampled from a middle-aged man with lung cancer. The CDR3 runs from the conserved cysteine through the conserved F or W. A D gene is named only where the DNA matches it firmly.

>TRBV9|TRBJ2-1|NA
CASSVVGGPYNEQFF
>TRBV10-3|TRBJ2-1|NA
CAITDKGNEQFF
>TRBV7-3|TRBJ2-2|TRBD1
CASSLRTGVGTGELFF
>TRBV7-2|TRBJ2-2|TRBD1
CASSSDRVAGELFF
>TRBV4-3|TRBJ2-5|NA
CASSPNPTGQETQYF
>TRBV9|TRBJ2-5|NA
CASSVVSDAETQYF
>TRBV5-4|TRBJ2-5|TRBD1
CASSSRTGGFRETQYF
>TRBV6-5|TRBJ1-1|NA
CASSSRGVNTEAFF
>TRBV19|TRBJ1-4|NA
CASSVNQQGRATNEKLFF
>TRBV27|TRBJ1-3|NA
CASSLRGAGNTIYF
>TRBV5-6|TRBJ2-3|NA
CASSLVERYTDTQYF
>TRBV6-2/TRBV6-3|TRBJ2-6|NA
CASSYQGSLANVLTF
>TRBV20-1|TRBJ2-3|TRBD2
CSASIVAASGGTDTQYF
>TRBV27|TRBJ2-1|NA
CASRGYNEQFF
>TRBV5-1|TRBJ1-1|NA
CASSFGASNTEAFF
>TRBV5-4|TRBJ2-3|TRBD2
CASRQTSGGPDTQYF
>TRBV29-1|TRBJ2-5|TRBD1
CSVSGTGKGETQYF
>TRBV2|TRBJ1-5|NA
CASSEQAQDQPQHF
>TRBV29-1|TRBJ2-7|NA
CSVEAYDGPTYEQYF
>TRBV27|TRBJ2-7|TRBD1
CASSPRTGGAHEQYF
>TRBV4-3|TRBJ1-1|NA
CASSQGTRNTEAFF
>TRBV19|TRBJ1-2|TRBD1
CASSIDPTGVNYGYTF
>TRBV7-2|TRBJ1-6|NA
CASVHGAGGEESPLHF
>TRBV27|TRBJ2-1|TRBD2
CASTRVSGTSGGRDEQFF
>TRBV7-8|TRBJ2-7|NA
CASSLGAREDRFVPYEQYF
>TRBV19|TRBJ1-5|NA
CATQLDLGSNQPQHF
>TRBV7-2|TRBJ1-6|NA
CASSASRGSNSPLHF
>TRBV5-6|TRBJ2-4|TRBD2
CASSVRLAELAKNIQYF
>TRBV11-2|TRBJ2-1|TRBD1
CASRPTGGNHNEQFF
>TRBV30|TRBJ1-3|NA
CAWSAVHRTGNTIYF
>TRBV6-2/TRBV6-3|TRBJ2-5|NA
CASSTSWGRPETQYF
>TRBV2|TRBJ1-2|NA
CASSEMGSYGYTF
>TRBV19|TRBJ1-2|NA
CASTSSGGNYGYTF
>TRBV14|TRBJ1-1|NA
CASTPERSSWVFF
>TRBV9|TRBJ2-7|NA
CASSPRDSQTEGQYF
>TRBV5-1|TRBJ2-4|NA
CASSLGAGTENIQYF
>TRBV15|TRBJ2-7|TRBD2
CATLSRPGLADEQYF
>TRBV6-4|TRBJ2-2|NA
CASSETEFTGELFF
>TRBV7-6|TRBJ2-5|NA
CASSSPWSKQETQYF
>TRBV7-2|TRBJ2-3|NA
CASSISTDTQYF
>TRBV19|TRBJ2-4|TRBD1
CASSSGTGADRRSIQYF
>TRBV6-6|TRBJ2-2|TRBD1
CASSRQGRTGELFF
>TRBV13|TRBJ2-1|NA
CASRVLGGNYNEQFF
>TRBV2|TRBJ2-5|TRBD1
CASSDRGGETQYF
>TRBV10-3|TRBJ2-2|TRBD1
CAISEGSGTGPGELFF
>TRBV6-2/TRBV6-3|TRBJ2-1|NA
CASSYSAGAYNEQFF
>TRBV14|TRBJ1-2|NA
CASSGPVSDGYTF
>TRBV6-6|TRBJ1-2|NA
CASSSSGDYGYTF
>TRBV5-1|TRBJ2-3|NA
CASSLEGGHADTQYF
>TRBV5-1|TRBJ1-4|NA
CASSLAPTVRSNEKLFF
>TRBV24-1|TRBJ2-3|TRBD2
CATAGVAADTQYF
>TRBV2|TRBJ2-3|TRBD2
CASSEQRGNTDTQYF
>TRBV5-1|TRBJ2-5|TRBD2
CASSPNGGLATQETQYF
>TRBV9|TRBJ2-1|NA
CASSVEGPKFF
>TRBV5-1|TRBJ1-1|NA
CASSSGPPVGTEAFF